The 32 T cell receptor beta chains below were found in one sample sequenced in a study of blood T cell repertoires in COVID-19. Method: immunoSEQ multiplex PCR; TCRdb's copy keeps in-frame clones and lacks some. This sample has around 270,000 clones; about 88% occur once, and the top ten carry over 5%. Source material: peripheral blood. The receptors were sampled from a woman between 55 and 75 years old with COVID-19, enrolled during active disease.

CDR3 nucleotides: TGTGCCTGGGCGACAGGGCCCGGCGAAAAACTGTTTTTT. Residues: CAWATGPGEKLFF. The rearrangement joins TRBV30 to TRBJ1-4; 7 bases map to TRBD1. The CDR3 covers 13 residues. The germline CDR1 and CDR2 sequences are GTSNPN and SVGIG (reference sequence). V shed 5 bases, J shed 8 bases, and the junction held 8 bases outside the gene matches.

This chain uses TRBV19 with TRBJ2-7; 9 nucleotides line up with TRBD2. The CDR3 is 16 amino acids. Germline V gives CDR1 LNHDA, CDR2 SQIVND (reference sequence). V lost 5 bases, J lost 0 bases, and 8 bases stayed unmatched. CDR3: CASSGRTSAYSYEQYF. The CDR3 nucleotides read TGTGCCAGTAGTGGGCGGACTAGCGCCTACTCCTACGAGCAGTACTTC.

The CDR3 DNA follows: TGTGCCAGCAGTGAGAGAGCGGTGGGCCTAAGTAGCAATCAGCCCCAGCATTTT. Protein product: CASSERAVGLSSNQPQHF. V gene TRBV25-1 combines with J gene TRBJ1-5; D is undetermined. V was trimmed by 3 bases and J by 0 bases, leaving 18 bases between them. The CDR3 has 18 amino acids. Germline loops: CDR1 MGHDK, CDR2 SYGVNS.

The genes are TRBV7-2 and TRBJ1-2, with D possibly being TRBD1 (5 bases). CDR1 and CDR2 (germline): SGHTA, FQGNSA. Trimming stripped 3 bases from V and 5 bases from J, with 13 bases between. This CDR3 spans 14 amino acids. CDR3: CASSLGQGLYGYTF. The CDR3 region has the DNA TGTGCCAGCAGCTTGGGGCAGGGCCTTTATGGCTACACCTTC.

This rearrangement joins TRBV14 to TRBJ2-3; TRBD2 matches 11 bases. Trimming removed 3 bases from V and 4 bases from J; junction bases left unmatched: 6. From germline, CDR1 is SGHDN and CDR2 FVKESK. The CDR3 is 16 amino acids. DNA of the CDR3: TGTGCCAGCAGCCAGGGTACTAGCGGGAGCGCAGATACGCAGTATTTT. Translating it yields CASSQGTSGSADTQYF.

In this sample, this clone turned up a few times. In DNA, the CDR3 is TGTGCCAGCAGTTGGCACAGGGGCAGCAATCAGCCCCAGCATTTT. Protein product: CASSWHRGSNQPQHF. The chain joins TRBV6-2 or TRBV6-3 to TRBJ1-5, with 7 bases identical to TRBD1. Trimming took 4 bases from V and 1 from J; bases not matched to a gene: 4. The CDR3 contains 15 residues. CDR1 and CDR2 from the germline V gene are MNHEY and SVGEGT.

The gene calls are TRBV7-9 and TRBJ1-2; tentative D call: TRBD1 (6 bases). V was trimmed by 4 bases and J by 3 bases, leaving 15 bases between them. This CDR3 has 15 amino acids. Germline CDR1 reads SEHNR; CDR2 reads FQNEAQ (reference sequence). In nucleotides, the CDR3 is TGTGCCAGCAGCTCGGACAGTGCGGCGCACTATGGCTACACCTTC. This sequence encodes CASSSDSAAHYGYTF.

The chain links TRBV29-1 to TRBJ2-7, with a tentative D call TRBD1 (6 bases). This CDR3 is built from 14 residues. Germline V CDR1 and CDR2: SQVTM, ANQGSEA. Trimming cost V 7 bases and J 5 bases, with 21 bases left between them. This chain's CDR3 is CSALGEQGLHEQYF. CDR3 coding DNA: TGCAGCGCCTTAGGAGAGCAGGGGTTACACGAGCAGTACTTC.

The V gene is TRBV15, the J gene TRBJ2-1; maybe TRBD1 (6 bases). Deletions cut 3 bases from V and 7 bases from J, with 13 bases between. CDR1 is LNHNV and CDR2 is YYDKDF in the germline V gene (reference sequence). The CDR3 runs 14 residues. CDR3 bases: TGTGCCACCAGCAGGGAAAACCAGGGGAATGAGCAGTTCTTC. Translated: CATSRENQGNEQFF.

V usage is TRBV28 and J usage is TRBJ2-1, with 8 positions matching TRBD1. Unmatched junction bases numbered 12, after V lost 6 bases and J lost 8 bases. The CDR3 runs to 15 residues. Germline V gene sequence: CDR1 MDHEN, CDR2 SYDVKM. CDR3 sequence reads: CASRPGGGLFDEQFF. The CDR3 DNA reads TGTGCCAGCAGACCAGGGGGCGGGCTATTCGATGAGCAGTTCTTC.

This clone was picked up one time. The V gene is TRBV4-3, the J gene TRBJ2-7, with TRBD2 matching over 9 bases. The CDR3 runs 14 residues. Trimming at V came to 1 base and at J to 9 bases, leaving 7 bases not matched to a gene. Germline CDR1 is LGHNA and CDR2 is YSLEER. CDR3 DNA: TGCGCCAGCAGCCAAGTCATAGCGGGAGTGGTGCAGTACTTC. Its protein is CASSQVIAGVVQYF.

The chain employs TRBV15 and TRBJ1-5, with D maybe TRBD1 (5 bases). Trimming shortened V by 2 bases and J by 3 bases, and 14 bases separated the two germline ends. CDR1 is LNHNV and CDR2 is YYDKDF in the germline V gene (reference sequence). This CDR3 is built from 16 residues. The CDR3 here is CATSRPLTDANQPQHF. In DNA form, the CDR3 reads TGTGCCACCAGCAGACCCCTGACAGATGCCAATCAGCCCCAGCATTTT. The variable domain in full, with the rest retrieved from reference TRBV15 and TRBJ1-5, is DAMVIQNPRYQVTQFGKPVTLSCSQTLNHNVMYWYQQKSSQAPKLLFHYYDKDFNNEADTPDNFQSRRPNTSFCFLDIRSPGLGDTAMYLCATSRPLTDANQPQHFGDGTRLSIL.

V usage is TRBV30 and J usage is TRBJ2-1, with 9 bases fitting TRBD1. Germline trimming cut 2 bases from V and 4 bases from J; bases unmatched to any gene: 6. This CDR3 is built from 15 residues. Germline lookup yields CDR1 GTSNPN and CDR2 SVGIG (reference sequence). DNA for the CDR3: TGTGCCTGGAGTCTCACAGGGGGCCCATACAATGAGCAGTTCTTC. Residues: CAWSLTGGPYNEQFF.

CDR3 bases: TGTGCCAGCAGCATTACGATAGCGGGTGGGGCCAACGTCCTGACTTTC. It yields the protein CASSITIAGGANVLTF. The J gene is TRBJ2-6, the V gene TRBV11-3; 7 nucleotides agree with TRBD2. The V segment lost 5 bases and the J segment 3 bases; nucleotides outside the gene matches: 7. CDR1 SGHNT and CDR2 YENEEA come from the germline V gene. This CDR3 is built from 16 residues.

This chain uses TRBV6-6 with TRBJ2-7; D gene ambiguous. The V end was cut by 1 base, the J end by 0 bases, with 4 bases between. Per the germline V gene, CDR1 is MNHNY and CDR2 is SVGAGI (reference sequence). The length of the CDR3 is 13 residues. CDR3 nucleotide sequence: TGTGCCAGCAGTTACTACGGCTCCTACGAGCAGTACTTC. Its protein product is CASSYYGSYEQYF.

The chain carries TRBV3-1 (or the pseudogene TRBV3-2) and TRBJ1-1, with a tentative D call TRBD1 (6 bases). The CDR3 sequence is 15 residues long. V was shortened by 3 bases and J by 4 bases, with 15 bases between the two germline ends. Per germline, CDR1 LGHDT and CDR2 YNNKEL (reference sequence). The CDR3 loop is CASSQGMGASTEAFF. CDR3 nucleotides: TGTGCCAGCAGCCAGGGAATGGGGGCGAGCACTGAAGCTTTCTTT.

The chain links TRBV5-4 to TRBJ2-7; no definite D call. The CDR3 length is 15 residues. V was pared by 0 bases and J by 0 bases, with 10 bases between. CDR1 and CDR2 (germline): SGHNT, YYREEE (reference sequence). CDR3 sequence reads: CASSLESIRSYEQYF. DNA for the CDR3: TGTGCCAGCAGCTTGGAGAGCATTCGCTCCTACGAGCAGTACTTC.

This chain joins TRBV6-5 and TRBJ1-2; D is possibly TRBD1 (5 bases). The CDR3 has 14 amino acids. Trimming shortened V by 7 bases and J by 8 bases, and 20 bases separated the two germline ends. Germline lookup yields CDR1 MNHEY and CDR2 SVGAGI. CDR3 sequence (DNA): TGTGCCAGCAATCGCGGGGCACTCCGGGGGGGCTACACCTTC. Its protein is CASNRGALRGGYTF.

This clone was seen just once. The gene calls are TRBV6-2 or TRBV6-3 and TRBJ2-1; TRBD2 matches 10 bases. V was clipped by 2 bases and J by 5 bases; unmatched bases: 9. The CDR3 is 17 residues long. CDR1 is MNHEY, CDR2 SVGEGT, per germline. This CDR3 is CASSYVASGSRDNEQFF. Here the CDR3 DNA reads TGTGCCAGCAGTTACGTGGCTAGCGGGAGTAGGGACAATGAGCAGTTCTTC.

This clone was seen a few times. This rearrangement joins TRBV18 to TRBJ1-1; D is perhaps TRBD1 (6 bases). Germline V gives CDR1 KGHSH, CDR2 LQKENI. Trimming left V 7 bases short and J 10 bases short, with 19 bases between. CDR3 length equals 13 residues. The CDR3: CASFPAQGIGAFF. CDR3 in DNA: TGTGCCAGCTTCCCAGCGCAGGGGATAGGAGCTTTCTTT.

The chain carries TRBV3-1 (or the pseudogene TRBV3-2) and TRBJ1-2; TRBD1 aligns across 8 bases. V lost 4 bases, J lost 4 bases, and 8 bases stayed unmatched. The CDR3 has 15 residues. Per germline, CDR1 LGHDT and CDR2 YNNKEL (reference sequence). Here the CDR3 reads CASSPWTGNSYGYTF. CDR3 nucleotides: TGTGCCAGCAGCCCCTGGACAGGGAACTCCTATGGCTACACCTTC.

This clone was observed once. The chain uses TRBV5-1 and TRBJ1-1; TRBD1 matches at 9 bases. Germline assignment: CDR1 SGHRS and CDR2 YFSETQ. The CDR3 sequence is 14 residues long. V lost 4 bases, J lost 5 bases, and 6 bases stayed unmatched. The CDR3 DNA sequence: TGCGCCAGCAGCGAGACAGGGGGTTTGACTGAAGCTTTCTTT. This codes for CASSETGGLTEAFF. The whole variable domain, filled in from reference TRBV5-1 and TRBJ1-1, reads KAGVTQTPRYLIKTRGQQVTLSCSPISGHRSVSWYQQTPGQGLQFLFEYFSETQRNKGNFPGRFSGRQFSNSRSEMNVSTLELGDSALYLCASSETGGLTEAFFGQGTRLTVV.

The chain joins TRBV7-9 to TRBJ1-1; tentatively, D is TRBD1 (5 bases). Germline V gene lookup returns CDR1 SEHNR and CDR2 FQNEAQ (reference sequence). Trimming left V 6 bases short and J 10 bases short, with 21 bases between. The CDR3 loop spans 14 amino acids. In nucleotides, the CDR3 is TGTGCCAGCAGTCACACCGGGGGAAAAGTGGGAGCTTTCTTT. Its protein is CASSHTGGKVGAFF.

The chain is built from TRBV27 and TRBJ1-1; 10 bases line up with TRBD1. The CDR3 extends over 14 amino acids. Per the germline V gene, CDR1 is MNHEY and CDR2 is SMNVEV (reference sequence). Trimming at V came to 6 bases and at J to 2 bases, leaving 3 bases not matched to a gene. DNA of the CDR3: TGTGCCAGCAGATCGACAGGGGGCAACACTGAAGCTTTCTTT. Protein: CASRSTGGNTEAFF.

The chain joins TRBV24-1 to TRBJ2-3; TRBD2 agrees at 10 bases. This CDR3 has 16 amino acids. V shed 4 bases and J 2 bases; nucleotides not matched to a gene: 5. The germline V gene has CDR1 KGHDR and CDR2 SFDVKD. The CDR3 bases are TGTGCCACCAGTGACCGGACTAGCGGAGTCACAGATACGCAGTATTTT. Amino acids: CATSDRTSGVTDTQYF.

The chain is built from TRBV5-4 and TRBJ2-7; 8 bases match TRBD1. V lost 4 bases, J lost 4 bases, and 7 bases stayed unmatched. Germline V gives CDR1 SGHNT, CDR2 YYREEE (reference sequence). This CDR3 has 14 residues. Here the CDR3 reads CASSLQGDDYEQYF. CDR3 bases: TGTGCCAGCAGCCTACAGGGGGATGATTACGAGCAGTACTTC.

This clone was observed once. This chain joins TRBV28 and TRBJ1-2, with a weak D call TRBD1 (6 bases). V was clipped by 0 bases and J by 6 bases, with 11 bases between them. The germline V gene encodes CDR1 MDHEN and CDR2 SYDVKM. This CDR3 is built from 14 residues. CDR3 sequence reads: CASSLWRGTNGYTF. CDR3 DNA: TGTGCCAGCAGTTTATGGAGGGGGACGAATGGCTACACCTTC.

The rearrangement links TRBV6-5 to TRBJ2-5; D uncertain. Trimming left V 0 bases short and J 7 bases short, with 6 bases between. CDR1 MNHEY and CDR2 SVGAGI come from the germline V gene. This CDR3 is built from 12 residues. CDR3 region: CASSYSSGTQYF. The CDR3 DNA reads TGTGCCAGCAGTTACTCGAGTGGGACCCAGTACTTC.

The V and J genes are TRBV6-5 and TRBJ1-2; D remains unclear. Germline CDR1 MNHEY, CDR2 SVGAGI. Trimming took off 9 bases at V and 0 bases at J, with 11 bases between the two ends. The CDR3 spans 13 residues. This CDR3 is CASRTVSNYGYTF. The CDR3 DNA is TGTGCCAGTAGAACCGTCTCTAACTATGGCTACACCTTC.

The CDR3 sequence: CASSWGLANYEQYF. For the CDR3, the DNA is TGTGCCAGCAGTTGGGGACTAGCGAACTACGAGCAGTACTTC. V usage is TRBV28 and J usage is TRBJ2-7; TRBD2 aligns across 10 bases. J gave up 3 bases and V 4 bases, and 3 bases lay outside the gene matches. The V gene's germline CDR1 is MDHEN and CDR2 SYDVKM. The CDR3 has 14 amino acids.

The genes are TRBV2 and TRBJ1-6, with 9 bases identical to TRBD1. Germline V gene data show CDR1 as SNHLY and CDR2 as FYNNEI. This CDR3 has 16 residues. J was trimmed by 10 bases and V by 4 bases; bases with no gene match: 11. The CDR3 DNA follows: TGTGCCAGCAGTGCCCGGACAGGGGACCCTCGGTCACCCCTCCACTTT. Its protein is CASSARTGDPRSPLHF.

The table lists this clone with a count of one. The V gene is TRBV7-3, the J gene TRBJ2-2, with TRBD2 matching 10 bases. The CDR3 covers 18 residues. V was pared by 1 base and J by 5 bases, with 10 bases of the junction left unmatched. Germline V gene lookup returns CDR1 SGHTA and CDR2 FQGTGA. The CDR3 spells CASSLRFLAGGFTGELFF. The DNA for the CDR3 is TGTGCCAGCAGCTTAAGATTTTTAGCGGGAGGTTTTACCGGGGAGCTGTTTTTT. Combining the CDR3 with reference TRBV7-3 and TRBJ2-2 gives the whole variable domain GAGVSQTPSNKVTEKGKYVELRCDPISGHTALYWYRQSLGQGPEFLIYFQGTGAADDSGLPNDRFFAVRPEGSVSTLKIQRTERGDSAVYLCASSLRFLAGGFTGELFFGEGSRLTVL.